A selection of T cell receptor beta chains follows, all from one sample in a study of beta chain features in type 1 diabetes. Using immunoSEQ multiplex PCR, the repertoire was profiled, and TCRdb retains in-frame clones only, with some absent. The sample includes a few hundred thousand clones, about 23% of them seen just once. The sequencing input was naive CD4+ T cells from blood. These receptors all stem from a woman aged 25-40 years with type 1 diabetes. CDR3s include the opening cysteine and the closing phenylalanine or tryptophan. Each record gives: clone size, V gene, J gene, D gene, CDR3 DNA, CDR3 protein. D genes are given only for firm matches. A row's size may be missing; if present it is once, few, many or a size class.

NA	TRBV14	TRBJ2-5	TRBD1	TGTGCCAGCAGCCAATGGGGACAGGGGATCCAAGAGACCCAGTACTTC	CASSQWGQGIQETQYF
NA	TRBV25-1	TRBJ1-1	TRBD1	TGTGCCAGCAGACCGAGGGGGCTGTTGAACACTGAAGCTTTCTTT	CASRPRGLLNTEAFF
NA	TRBV15	TRBJ1-2	NA	TGTGCCACCAGCTATCAGGGCTATGGCTACACCTTC	CATSYQGYGYTF
NA	TRBV7-9	TRBJ2-5	NA	TGTGCCAGCAGCTTAGTGAGTCTAGAAGAGACCCAGTACTTC	CASSLVSLEETQYF
NA	TRBV29-1	TRBJ1-1	TRBD1	TGCAGCGTTGGACAGGGGGTGGCTGAAGCTTTCTTT	CSVGQGVAEAFF
NA	TRBV6-6	TRBJ1-1	NA	TGTGCCAGCAGCCCTCGGGGGTTGAACACTGAAGCTTTCTTT	CASSPRGLNTEAFF
NA	TRBV28	TRBJ2-3	NA	TGTGCCAGCAGTTTAGGGTCAACCCAGGCAGATACGCAGTATTTT	CASSLGSTQADTQYF
few	TRBV20-1	TRBJ1-2	NA	TGCAGTGCAGCCCCGAACTATGGCTACACCTTC	CSAAPNYGYTF
NA	TRBV9	TRBJ1-2	TRBD1	TGTGCCAGCAGCGTGGGACAGGGACCTAACTATGGCTACACCTTC	CASSVGQGPNYGYTF
few	TRBV27	TRBJ2-1	NA	TGTGCCAGCAGTCCCCCCTTTGTCTCCTACAATGAGCAGTTCTTC	CASSPPFVSYNEQFF
NA	TRBV5-6	TRBJ2-3	NA	TGTGCCAGCAGCGGAAGACCTGGGGGCGATACGCAGTATTTT	CASSGRPGGDTQYF
NA	TRBV11-2	TRBJ2-2	TRBD2	TGTGCCAGCAGCTCTAGCGGAAACACCGGGGAGCTGTTTTTT	CASSSSGNTGELFF
NA	TRBV11-2	TRBJ2-7	NA	TGTGCCAGCGCTGTGGACACGACCTACGAGCAGTACTTC	CASAVDTTYEQYF
few	TRBV4-1	TRBJ2-5	TRBD2	TGCGCCAGCAGCCAAGATGGCGGACTAGCGGGGGAGACCCAGTACTTC	CASSQDGGLAGETQYF
NA	TRBV7-9	TRBJ1-1	NA	TGTGCCAGCAGCTTGGGGCCTATAGGGACTGAAGCTTTCTTT	CASSLGPIGTEAFF
few	TRBV5-1	TRBJ2-7	TRBD1	TGCGCCAGCAGCTTCGCAGGGGGCATCGGCGAGCAGTACTTC	CASSFAGGIGEQYF
few	TRBV30	TRBJ1-5	NA	TGTGCCTGGAGTGGCACAGGGCGTCAGCCCCAGCATTTT	CAWSGTGRQPQHF
few	TRBV18	TRBJ1-5	TRBD1	TGTGCCAGCTCACTCCTGACAGGGGCAGGTCAGCCCCAGCATTTT	CASSLLTGAGQPQHF
NA	TRBV28	TRBJ2-7	NA	TGTGCCAGCAGAAGTTCACAGGGTGGATCCTACGAGCAGTACTTC	CASRSSQGGSYEQYF
few	TRBV14	TRBJ2-1	NA	TGTGCCAGCAGCCAAGGCGCCGTAAATGAGCAGTTCTTC	CASSQGAVNEQFF
few	TRBV2	TRBJ1-1	NA	TGTGCCAGCAGCTTTCAGGCGAACACTGAAGCTTTCTTT	CASSFQANTEAFF
NA	TRBV30	TRBJ2-2	TRBD2	TGTGCCAAGGACCGGGAGGCCGGGGAGCTGTTTTTT	CAKDREAGELFF
NA	TRBV30	TRBJ2-5	NA	TGTGCCTGGAGTTCAGGGTTATGGACCCAGTACTTC	CAWSSGLWTQYF
NA	TRBV5-1	TRBJ2-7	TRBD2	TGCGCCAGCAGCTTGCCCCCGGCTAGCGGGAGTTACGAGCAGTACTTC	CASSLPPASGSYEQYF
NA	TRBV28	TRBJ1-1	TRBD1	TGTGCCAGCAATGGACAGGGGGCCGGGGACACTGAAGCTTTCTTT	CASNGQGAGDTEAFF
NA	TRBV4-1	TRBJ2-7	TRBD2	TGCGCCAGCAGCCAAGCTAGCGGGAGTTACTACGAGCAGTACTTC	CASSQASGSYYEQYF
few	TRBV15	TRBJ2-7	NA	TGTGCCACCAGCAGCGGCGGGGAGCGAATTACCTACGAGCAGTACTTC	CATSSGGERITYEQYF
NA	TRBV4-2	TRBJ1-3	NA	TGTGCCAGCAGCCAGGGGCCGGACATCAGAAACACCATATATTTT	CASSQGPDIRNTIYF
NA	TRBV9	TRBJ2-1	TRBD2	TGTGCCAGCAGCGTAGTGGAGGCGGGAGGGGGCAATGAGCAGTTCTTC	CASSVVEAGGGNEQFF
few	TRBV10-3	TRBJ2-7	NA	TGTGCCATCGAGGGCAGCTCCTACGAGCAGTACTTC	CAIEGSSYEQYF
NA	TRBV27	TRBJ2-7	TRBD2	TGTGCCAGCAGTCCCCTAGCGGGAGTGGACGAGCAGTACTTC	CASSPLAGVDEQYF
few	TRBV5-6	TRBJ2-3	TRBD1	TGTGCCAGCAGCTTGGAGACAGGGTCCCGGAGAGATACGCAGTATTTT	CASSLETGSRRDTQYF
few	TRBV30	TRBJ2-3	TRBD2	TGTGCCTGGGGGAATCTAGCGGGATATACGCAGTATTTT	CAWGNLAGYTQYF
few	TRBV29-1	TRBJ2-6	NA	TGCAGCGTTTTGCTAGGGGGAGCTGGGGCCAACGTCCTGACTTTC	CSVLLGGAGANVLTF
few	TRBV2	TRBJ2-1	TRBD2	TGTGCCAGCAGGGCCGGGACTAGCGGGAACAATGAGCAGTTCTTC	CASRAGTSGNNEQFF
NA	TRBV30	TRBJ1-2	NA	TGTGCCTGGAGTGTAGGAGTACACTATGGCTACACCTTC	CAWSVGVHYGYTF
NA	TRBV19	TRBJ2-5	TRBD2	TGTGCCAGTAGTATCATCGGACTAGCGGGACAAGAGACCCAGTACTTC	CASSIIGLAGQETQYF
NA	TRBV7-7	TRBJ2-5	NA	TGTGCTAGCAGCTTAACCGTTGGAACAGCCGCGGGGACCCAGTACTTC	CASSLTVGTAAGTQYF
NA	TRBV9	TRBJ2-1	TRBD2	TGTGCCAGCAGCGTAATGAGCGGGAGGTCCTACAATGAGCAGTTCTTC	CASSVMSGRSYNEQFF
few	TRBV7-9	TRBJ1-2	TRBD1	TGTGCCAGCAGCTTCCGGGACAGGGTTACAGGAAACACCTTC	CASSFRDRVTGNTF
few	TRBV6-5	TRBJ2-3	TRBD2	TGTGCCAGCAGTATGGGAGCGGGAGGATGGGATACGCAGTATTTT	CASSMGAGGWDTQYF
NA	TRBV27	TRBJ2-5	NA	TGTGCCAGCAGTCCCTCGACGGGGGCCCAGTACTTC	CASSPSTGAQYF
few	TRBV9	TRBJ2-7	TRBD2	TGTGCCAGCAGCCTACGTAGCGGGAATGGTCTCTACGAGCAGTACTTC	CASSLRSGNGLYEQYF
few	TRBV30	TRBJ1-1	NA	TGTGCCTGTACTCCGGGGACTGAAGCTTTCTTT	CACTPGTEAFF
few	TRBV18	TRBJ2-1	TRBD2	TGTGCCAGCTCAAACCTTGGGAGCGGGAGTTCCTACAATGAGCAGTTCTTC	CASSNLGSGSSYNEQFF
NA	TRBV30	TRBJ1-4	NA	TGTGCCGGATACAGGGAAAAACTGTTTTTT	CAGYREKLFF
few	TRBV7-9	TRBJ2-5	NA	TGTGCCAGCAGCTTAGAACTAGGAGAGACCCAGTACTTC	CASSLELGETQYF
few	TRBV5-1	TRBJ2-7	TRBD2	TGCGCCAGCAGCTTGGGTAGCGGGTCATCCTACGAGCAGTACTTC	CASSLGSGSSYEQYF
NA	TRBV28	TRBJ2-4	NA	TGTGCCAGCTTTGACTACGCCAAAAACATTCAGTACTTC	CASFDYAKNIQYF
NA	TRBV13	TRBJ1-5	TRBD1	TGTGCCAGCAGCTTAGGGACAGGGGGTAGGCCCCAGCATTTT	CASSLGTGGRPQHF